Listed below are T cell receptor beta chains from one sample, sequenced in a study of spatial heterogeneity in lung cancer. Each CDR3 protein is one row after TCRdb ran MiXCR on the 5' RACE reads. The sample lists 20,000 to 25,000 distinct CDR3 sequences, approximately 4.4% occurring once. The sequencing here drew on PBMCs, taken at surgery. All receptors derive from a male donor with early-stage non-small cell lung cancer. Each CDR3 is given with its conserved first and last residue. A D gene is named only where the DNA matches it firmly. The listing skips clone size in some rows; elsewhere it reads once, few, many or a size class.

V gene	D gene	clone size	J gene	CDR3 protein	CDR3 DNA
TRBV7-6	TRBD1	-	TRBJ2-1	CASSSGTGSYNEQFF	TGTGCCAGCAGCTCCGGGACAGGGTCCTACAATGAGCAGTTCTTC
TRBV5-8	-	many	TRBJ1-2	CASSLSLPYGYTF	TGTGCCAGCAGCTTGAGCCTTCCCTATGGCTACACCTTC
TRBV12-3/TRBV12-4	TRBD1	few	TRBJ1-5	CASSDNRDRGKPQHF	TGTGCCAGCAGTGACAACCGGGACAGGGGTAAGCCCCAGCATTTT
TRBV7-3	TRBD1	many	TRBJ2-2	CASSGQGMISSNTGELFF	TGTGCCAGCAGCGGACAGGGGATGATAAGTAGTAACACCGGGGAGCTGTTTTTT
TRBV7-9	-	many	TRBJ2-4	CASSSMGGGKNIQYF	TGTGCCAGCAGCTCAATGGGGGGTGGCAAAAACATTCAGTACTTC
TRBV6-5	-	few	TRBJ2-1	CASSYGRGYVEDEQFF	TGTGCCAGCAGTTACGGTCGCGGGTACGTGGAGGATGAGCAGTTCTTC
TRBV20-1	-	-	TRBJ1-1	CSASYSQTNTEAFF	TGCAGTGCTAGTTATAGCCAGACGAACACTGAAGCTTTCTTT
TRBV12-3/TRBV12-4	-	medium-sized	TRBJ1-5	CASSSDTFQPQHF	TGTGCCAGCAGCTCCGACACGTTTCAGCCCCAGCATTTT
TRBV4-2	TRBD2	-	TRBJ2-5	CVSSLTATSGSIPKQETQYF	TGTGTCAGCAGCCTTACAGCGACTAGCGGGAGCATCCCAAAACAAGAGACCCAGTACTTC
TRBV11-3	TRBD2	many	TRBJ2-5	CASSDRTSSETQYF	TGTGCCAGCAGCGACCGGACTAGTTCCGAGACCCAGTACTTC
TRBV11-3	-	-	TRBJ1-1	CASSLVSGQQRNTEAFF	TGTGCCAGCAGCTTAGTTTCCGGGCAGCAAAGAAACACTGAAGCTTTCTTT
TRBV2	TRBD2	many	TRBJ2-5	CASSEDGTSIQETQYF	TGTGCCAGCAGTGAAGACGGGACTAGCATTCAAGAGACCCAGTACTTC
TRBV12-3/TRBV12-4	-	-	TRBJ1-1	CASSLNLHTEAFF	TGTGCCAGCAGTTTAAACCTCCACACTGAAGCTTTCTTT
TRBV3-1	TRBD2	-	TRBJ2-1	CASSPIAGGQGEQFF	TGTGCCAGCAGCCCTATAGCGGGAGGGCAGGGTGAGCAGTTCTTC
TRBV2	-	-	TRBJ2-3	CASSVGAEGRDTQYF	TGTGCCAGCAGTGTCGGGGCGGAGGGAAGAGATACGCAGTATTTT
TRBV12-3/TRBV12-4	TRBD1	many	TRBJ2-5	CASSRTGRQETQYF	TGTGCCAGCAGTAGGACAGGGAGGCAAGAGACCCAGTACTTC
TRBV7-2	TRBD2	many	TRBJ2-5	CASRRAGGGQETQYF	TGTGCCAGCAGACGGGCGGGAGGGGGGCAAGAGACCCAGTACTTC
TRBV5-1	-	many	TRBJ2-3	CASSSGSGADTQYF	TGCGCCAGCAGCTCGGGGAGTGGGGCAGATACGCAGTATTTT
TRBV19	TRBD1	many	TRBJ2-4	CASSMEAGGPRGGNIQYF	TGTGCCAGTAGTATGGAGGCAGGGGGCCCTCGAGGCGGAAACATTCAGTACTTC
TRBV20-1	TRBD1	many	TRBJ1-2	CSASHRGGTLDGYTF	TGCAGTGCTAGCCACAGGGGCGGAACTTTGGATGGCTACACCTTC
TRBV7-9	-	many	TRBJ2-5	CASSLMDNYQETQYF	TGTGCCAGCAGCTTAATGGACAACTACCAAGAGACCCAGTACTTC
TRBV24-1	TRBD1	-	TRBJ2-5	CATSEGTGGGETQYF	TGTGCCACCAGTGAGGGGACAGGTGGGGGAGAGACCCAGTACTTC